Below, one T cell receptor (beta chain) is given with its context. The assay was immunoSEQ multiplex PCR, and TCRdb's table has in-frame clones only and misses some. The table shows roughly 2.5 million clones, with approximately 90% occurring only once. The data belong to a study of shared clonotypes between healthy human individuals. The sequence derives from a man aged 18-30 years in good health. The specimen sequenced was naive CD4+ T cells sorted from blood. Documented subset: CD45RA+ positively selected.

The CDR3 nucleotides are TGCGCCAGCAGCCAAGGACGACTAGCCGCGACCACAGATACGCAGTATTTT. Translation gives CASSQGRLAATTDTQYF. The chain carries TRBV4-1 and TRBJ2-3; 7 nucleotides match TRBD2. The CDR3 totals 17 residues. Germline CDR1 MGHRA, CDR2 YSYEKL. After removal of 1 base from V and 2 bases from J, the junction contained 9 bases not matched to a gene.